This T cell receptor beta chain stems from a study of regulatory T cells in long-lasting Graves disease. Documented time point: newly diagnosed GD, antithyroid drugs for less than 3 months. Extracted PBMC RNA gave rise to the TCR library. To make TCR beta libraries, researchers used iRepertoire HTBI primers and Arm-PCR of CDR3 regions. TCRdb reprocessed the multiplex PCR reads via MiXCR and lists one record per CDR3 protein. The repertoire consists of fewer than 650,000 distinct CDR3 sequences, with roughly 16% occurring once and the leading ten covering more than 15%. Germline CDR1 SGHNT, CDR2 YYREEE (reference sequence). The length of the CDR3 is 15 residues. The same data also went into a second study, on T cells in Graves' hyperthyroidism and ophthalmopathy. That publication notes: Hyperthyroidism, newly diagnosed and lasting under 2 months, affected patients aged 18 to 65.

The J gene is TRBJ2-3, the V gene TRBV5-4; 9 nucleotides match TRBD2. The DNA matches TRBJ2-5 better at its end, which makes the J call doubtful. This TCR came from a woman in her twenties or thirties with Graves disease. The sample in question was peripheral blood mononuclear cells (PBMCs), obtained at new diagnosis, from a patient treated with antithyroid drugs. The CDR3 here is CASSWGSGSGETQYF. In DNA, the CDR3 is TGTGCCAGCAGCTGGGGTAGCGGGAGCGGGGAGACCCAGTACTTC.